This T cell receptor (beta chain) was captured in a study of tumor-infiltrating lymphocytes in localized non-small cell lung cancer. The assay was immunoSEQ multiplex PCR, and TCRdb's table has in-frame clones only and misses some. The sample has about 12,000 clones, over 80% seen once. V lost 0 bases to trimming and J lost 3 bases, with 12 bases between them. CDR3 length: 16 amino acids. Germline V gene data show CDR1 as MNHNS and CDR2 as SASEGT. The chain recombines TRBV6-1 with TRBJ2-4, with D tentatively TRBD1 or TRBD2 (5 bases each). The receptor was derived from a human donor with non-small cell lung cancer. Input material: uninvolved lung tissue not adjacent to the tumor. CDR3 DNA sequence: TGTGCCAGCAGTGAAGCGAGGGGTTCAGACAAAAACATTCAGTACTTC. Translation gives CASSEARGSDKNIQYF.